Described below is a single T cell receptor (beta chain) sequence and its context. Germline V CDR1 and CDR2: SGHNT, YYREEE (reference sequence). V dropped 3 bases and J dropped 5 bases, with 3 bases sitting between them. The length of the CDR3 is 11 residues. TCR beta CDR3 regions were amplified from RNA. The HTBI primer set drove a first-round RT-PCR of the TCR CDR3. TCRdb re-called the multiplex PCR reads through MiXCR, storing one row per CDR3 protein. The table shows 300,000 to 450,000 distinct CDR3 sequences, with more than 11% occurring only once. These data originate in a study of T cells in Graves' hyperthyroidism and ophthalmopathy. On the study more broadly: At initial diagnosis, before any treatment had begun, peripheral blood was obtained.

Exclusion of a patient resulted from uncontrolled infection, other autoimmune disease, pregnancy or lactation. The V call is TRBV5-4, the J call TRBJ2-4; D is unclear. This TCR was recovered from a woman aged 55-75 years with Graves' hyperthyroidism. Material for sequencing was blood. CDR3 in amino acids: CASSWENIQYF. CDR3 nucleotides: TGTGCCAGCAGCTGGGAAAACATTCAGTACTTC.